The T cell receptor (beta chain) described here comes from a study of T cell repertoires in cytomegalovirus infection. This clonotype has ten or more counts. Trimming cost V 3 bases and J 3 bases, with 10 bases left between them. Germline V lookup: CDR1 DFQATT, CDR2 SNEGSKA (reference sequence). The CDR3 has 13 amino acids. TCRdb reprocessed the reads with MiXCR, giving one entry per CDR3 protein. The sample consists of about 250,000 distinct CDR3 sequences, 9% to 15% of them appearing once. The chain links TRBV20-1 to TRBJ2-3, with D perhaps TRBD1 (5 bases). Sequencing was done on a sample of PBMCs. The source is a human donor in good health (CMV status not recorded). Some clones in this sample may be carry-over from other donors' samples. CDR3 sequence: CSASQSGTDTQYF. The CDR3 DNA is TGCAGTGCTAGCCAGTCAGGGACAGATACGCAGTATTTT.